This T cell receptor beta chain was profiled in a study of blood T cell repertoires in COVID-19. Study overall: COVID-19 samples from acute and convalescent phases originated in the United States, Italy and Spain.

V was trimmed by 4 bases and J by 2 bases, leaving 15 bases between them. The CDR3 loop spans 15 amino acids. Germline V CDR1 and CDR2: SGHDT, YYEEEE. Source study methods: Cell counts per sample came from amplifying reference gene primers. The method was immunoSEQ multiplex PCR; TCRdb's version includes in-frame clones alone and lacks a portion of them. Clone size and the V and J calls come from that table; the DNA yielded D and trimming. The data show fewer than 300,000 clones, about 88% seen once. This TCR came from a man aged 60-69 years who had recovered from COVID-19. The V call is TRBV5-6, the J call TRBJ2-5; D is perhaps TRBD1 (5 bases). The sample consisted of peripheral blood. CDR3 region: CASSRYATAQETQYF. The CDR3 DNA reads as TGTGCCAGCAGCCGATACGCGACAGCTCAAGAGACCCAGTACTTC.